The next 14 T cell receptor beta chains were all read from a single sample in a study of T cells in Graves' hyperthyroidism and ophthalmopathy. TCR beta CDR3 sequences were amplified from RNA transcripts. A set of HTBI primers served as the primers for a first-round RT-PCR of the TCR CDR3. Each CDR3 protein gets one entry after TCRdb re-called the multiplex PCR reads with MiXCR. Altogether a few hundred thousand distinct CDR3 sequences are present, around 14% being singletons, with the ten largest covering under 7.5%. Sample: blood. These receptors all come from a woman between 25 and 40 years old with Graves' hyperthyroidism.

This clonotype has at least ten counts. The rearrangement links TRBV5-1 to TRBJ2-7, with a possible D match to TRBD1 (5 bases). In germline, CDR1 is SGHRS, CDR2 YFSETQ. The V and J ends lost 0 bases and 2 bases respectively, with 12 bases between them. The CDR3 sequence is 15 residues long. The CDR3 DNA is TGCGCCAGCAGCTTGGGATCGACAGCTACCTACGAGCAGTACTTC. Translated: CASSLGSTATYEQYF.

The genes are TRBV20-1 and TRBJ2-3; D ambiguous. Germline CDR1 reads DFQATT; CDR2 reads SNEGSKA (reference sequence). There are 14 residues in the CDR3. V lost 5 bases, J lost 0 bases, and 12 bases lay in between. CDR3 sequence: CSAPDDSSTDTQYF. The CDR3 DNA reads as TGCAGTGCTCCGGATGACTCCAGCACAGATACGCAGTATTTT.

The chain joins TRBV5-1 to TRBJ1-6; D unclear. Germline V CDR1 and CDR2: SGHRS, YFSETQ. Trimming removed 3 bases at V and 8 bases at J, with 9 bases between. The CDR3 length is 13 residues. CDR3 nucleotides: TGCGCCAGCAGCTCGCAAGAAGATTCACCCCTCCACTTT. As protein: CASSSQEDSPLHF.

This clonotype came up many times. J is TRBJ2-7 and V is TRBV7-9, with D possibly TRBD2 on 6 matching bases. Germline values: CDR1 SEHNR, CDR2 FQNEAQ (reference sequence). V was trimmed by 3 bases and J by 2 bases, leaving 8 bases between them. The CDR3 is 13 amino acids. CDR3 in DNA: TGTGCCAGCAGCTTTGCGGGACCCTACGAGCAGTACTTC. Its translation is CASSFAGPYEQYF.

The DNA for the CDR3 is TGTGCCAGCAGCCTTAGCGGGAGCAACGAGCAGTACTTC. Translation gives CASSLSGSNEQYF. V is TRBV7-9 and J is TRBJ2-7, with TRBD2 identical over 9 bases. Germline lookup yields CDR1 SEHNR and CDR2 FQNEAQ (reference sequence). This CDR3 comprises 13 residues. After removal of 5 bases from V and 5 bases from J, the junction contained 4 bases not matched to a gene.

This clonotype was recorded many times. The chain carries TRBV11-2 and TRBJ2-5, with TRBD2 identical over 9 bases. V dropped 5 bases and J dropped 5; count of bases not matched to a gene: 9. Looked up from germline, CDR1 is SGHAT and CDR2 is FQNNGV. CDR3 length: 15 residues. CDR3 residues: CASSGGVAGVETQYF. In DNA, the CDR3 is TGTGCCAGCAGCGGAGGGGTAGCGGGAGTTGAGACCCAGTACTTC. Filled out from reference TRBV11-2 and TRBJ2-5, the complete variable domain reads EAGVAQSPRYKIIEKRQSVAFWCNPISGHATLYWYQQILGQGPKLLIQFQNNGVVDDSQLPKDRFSAERLKGVDSTLKIQPAKLEDSAVYLCASSGGVAGVETQYFGPGTRLLVL.

This clonotype was counted between two and nine times. V is TRBV6-1 and J is TRBJ2-5; 10 positions match TRBD1. The CDR3 has 20 residues. Per the germline V gene, CDR1 is MNHNS and CDR2 is SASEGT. After removal of 7 bases from V and 5 bases from J, the junction contained 25 bases not matched to a gene. The CDR3 sequence: CASTASRDRGRRGFKETQYF. Here the CDR3 DNA reads TGTGCCAGCACCGCGTCCCGGGACAGGGGCCGACGGGGTTTTAAGGAGACCCAGTACTTC.

This clonotype turned up a few times. The V call is TRBV19, the J call TRBJ1-5; TRBD1 might be the D (5 bases). Trimming removed 9 bases from V and 5 bases from J, with 20 bases in between. This CDR3 is built from 15 residues. Germline CDR1 is LNHDA and CDR2 is SQIVND (reference sequence). In nucleotides, the CDR3 is TGTGCCAGCGAGTTAGGGCCAGGGAACCATCAGCCCCAGCATTTT. The encoded protein is CASELGPGNHQPQHF. Full variable domain (missing parts from reference TRBV19 and TRBJ1-5): DGGITQSPKYLFRKEGQNVTLSCEQNLNHDAMYWYRQDPGQGLRLIYYSQIVNDFQKGDIAEGYSVSREKKESFPLTVTSAQKNPTAFYLCASELGPGNHQPQHFGDGTRLSIL.

The V and J genes are TRBV19 and TRBJ1-1, with no clear D. The CDR3 covers 13 residues. V was shortened by 6 bases and J by 7 bases, with 15 bases between the two germline ends. In germline, CDR1 is LNHDA, CDR2 SQIVND (reference sequence). CDR3 coding DNA: TGTGCCAGTAGCGCCGATCCGGCGGGTGAAGCTTTCTTT. This translates into CASSADPAGEAFF.

CDR3 sequence reads: CASSYSSGPQNEKLFF. The CDR3 bases are TGTGCCAGCAGTTACTCTTCGGGACCGCAGAATGAAAAACTGTTTTTT. This chain links TRBV6-6 with TRBJ1-4; D may be TRBD1 (5 bases). Trimming shortened V by 0 bases and J by 5 bases, and 13 bases separated the two germline ends. The CDR3 is made up of 16 amino acids. Germline values: CDR1 MNHNY, CDR2 SVGAGI (reference sequence).

In its sample, this clonotype was seen many times. The rearrangement links TRBV20-1 to TRBJ2-1, with D perhaps matching TRBD1 or TRBD2 (5 bases each). The V gene's germline CDR1 is DFQATT and CDR2 SNEGSKA (reference sequence). CDR3 length: 16 amino acids. Deletions cut 3 bases from V and 0 bases from J, with 15 bases between. The CDR3: CSARVARELSYNEQFF. The CDR3 nucleotides are TGCAGTGCTAGGGTAGCCAGGGAGCTCTCCTACAATGAGCAGTTCTTC.

This clonotype was observed at least ten times. This rearrangement joins TRBV18 to TRBJ2-5; D ambiguous. Looked up from germline, CDR1 is KGHSH and CDR2 is LQKENI. Between the trimmed V and J ends, which lost 8 bases and 2 bases, there was a span of 9 bases. The CDR3 spans 12 residues. The CDR3 region has the DNA TGTGCCAGCAGCCCCGGGCAAGAGACCCAGTACTTC. It specifies CASSPGQETQYF.

In its sample, this clonotype was seen many times. Relative to the germline gene, one junction end is altered; a read error may explain this. This chain connects TRBV5-1 to TRBJ2-2; D is ambiguous. Per germline, CDR1 SGHRS and CDR2 YFSETQ. The length of the CDR3 is 14 residues. CDR3 protein: CASSLAANTGELFF. The DNA of the CDR3 is TGTGCCAGCAGCTTGGCAGCGAACACCGGGGAGCTGTTTTTT.

This clonotype was counted many times. J is TRBJ1-1 and V is TRBV6-1; TRBD1 might be the D (6 bases). V was trimmed by 5 bases and J by 7 bases, leaving 14 bases between them. Germline V gene lookup returns CDR1 MNHNS and CDR2 SASEGT. The CDR3 is made up of 13 amino acids. CDR3 residues: CASSRGVDSEAFF. In DNA, the CDR3 is TGTGCCAGCAGTAGGGGAGTGGACAGTGAAGCTTTCTTT.